The T cell receptor (beta chain) described here comes from a study of blood T cell repertoires in COVID-19. Overall study context: The United States, Italy and Spain were the sources of the acute and convalescent COVID-19 samples. PBMCs, B-cell-depleted T cells, or T cells provided the cDNA or gDNA that made up the material.

Per the authors' pipeline: Reference gene primer amplification gave estimated nucleated cell counts. Some clones are missing from TCRdb's copy, which holds only in-frame ones; the method was immunoSEQ multiplex PCR. V, J and clone size derive from that table, while D and trimming were established from the DNA sequence. The repertoire holds 70,000 to 75,000 clones, with roughly 80% as singletons. This CDR3 region has 14 residues. The J segment lost 4 bases and the V segment lost 2 bases, leaving 3 bases of the junction unmatched. In germline, CDR1 is SEHNR, CDR2 FQNEAQ (reference sequence). The source is a man between 65 and 85 years old with acute or convalescent COVID-19. The chain links TRBV7-9 to TRBJ2-3; 7 nucleotides agree with TRBD2. Material: peripheral blood. CDR3 nucleotide sequence: TGTGCCAGCAGCTTACGGGGGGATGCAGATACGCAGTATTTT. Amino acids: CASSLRGDADTQYF.